A single sample is the source of the 6 T cell receptor beta chains below, sequenced in a study of blood T cell repertoires in COVID-19. Clones were sequenced by immunoSEQ multiplex PCR, and TCRdb holds only the in-frame ones, with some missing. The table has approximately 65,000 clones, approximately 86% seen once; the top ten hold 1.2%. Sequencing was done on a sample of peripheral blood. These receptor sequences come from a middle-aged man with acute or convalescent COVID-19.

V gene TRBV3-1 (or the pseudogene TRBV3-2) combines with J gene TRBJ1-2; D unresolved. The CDR3 contains 14 residues. The germline V gene has CDR1 LGHDT and CDR2 YNNKEL (reference sequence). V lost 0 bases and J 7 bases, leaving 12 bases between the germline ends. The CDR3 DNA is TGTGCCAGCAGCCAAGATCACTTTAGTGGTGGCTACACCTTC. Protein product: CASSQDHFSGGYTF.

V is TRBV5-1 and J is TRBJ2-1; 7 positions agree with TRBD1. V shed 4 bases and J 6 bases; nucleotides not matched to a gene: 7. This CDR3 has 14 amino acids. Germline V lookup: CDR1 SGHRS, CDR2 YFSETQ. CDR3 in DNA: TGCGCCAGCAGCCGGGACAGAGCGCGCAATGAGCAGTTCTTC. Translated, it gives CASSRDRARNEQFF.

This chain links TRBV28 with TRBJ2-6; no firm D call. The CDR3 has 15 residues. Germline CDR1 MDHEN, CDR2 SYDVKM. The V end lost 2 bases, the J end lost 2 bases, and 7 bases lay between the germline ends. Here the CDR3 reads CASSLRATGANVLTF. In DNA form, the CDR3 reads TGTGCCAGCAGTTTACGAGCCACTGGGGCCAACGTCCTGACTTTC.

This chain joins TRBV4-2 and TRBJ1-2, with 12 bases identical to TRBD1. This CDR3 is built from 14 residues. CDR1 is LGHNA, CDR2 YNFKEQ, per germline. Losses at the gene ends were 3 bases for V and 7 bases for J; bases not matched to a gene: 3. DNA of the CDR3: TGTGCCAGCAGCCAGCCGGGACAGGGGGCTGGCTACACCTTC. It codes for CASSQPGQGAGYTF.

This chain joins TRBV30 and TRBJ1-6, with 8 bases that match TRBD1. The CDR3 has 13 amino acids. Per the germline V gene, CDR1 is GTSNPN and CDR2 is SVGIG (reference sequence). The J segment lost 8 bases and the V segment lost 1 base, leaving 1 base of the junction unmatched. The CDR3 loop is CAWSGTGYSPLHF. The CDR3 nucleotides read TGTGCCTGGAGTGGGACAGGGTATTCACCCCTCCACTTT.

This clone was detected only once. The rearrangement uses TRBV9 and TRBJ2-3, with a possible D match to TRBD2 (6 bases). The ends were cut back, 0 bases at V and 3 bases at J, with 17 bases in the middle. The CDR3 runs to 17 residues. CDR1 and CDR2 from the germline V gene are SGDLS and YYNGEE. DNA for the CDR3: TGTGCCAGCAGCGTAGCTCCAGGGCGGGGTGGGACAGATACGCAGTATTTT. Its protein is CASSVAPGRGGTDTQYF.